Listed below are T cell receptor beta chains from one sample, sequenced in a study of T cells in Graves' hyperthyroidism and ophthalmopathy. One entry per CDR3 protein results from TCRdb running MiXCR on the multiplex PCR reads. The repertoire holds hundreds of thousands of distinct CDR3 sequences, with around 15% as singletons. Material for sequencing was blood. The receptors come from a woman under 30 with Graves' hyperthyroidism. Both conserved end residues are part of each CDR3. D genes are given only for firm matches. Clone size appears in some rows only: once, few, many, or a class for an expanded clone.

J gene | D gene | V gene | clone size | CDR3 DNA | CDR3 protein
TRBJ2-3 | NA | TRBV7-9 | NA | TGTGCCAGCAGCTCGTCCTTATCGGGATCTACAGATACGCAGTATTTT | CASSSSLSGSTDTQYF
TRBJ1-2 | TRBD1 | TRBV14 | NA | TGTGCCAGCAGCCAAGATTGGCAGGGGGCTGGGGGCTACACCTTC | CASSQDWQGAGGYTF
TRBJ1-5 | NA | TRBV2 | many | TGTGCCAGCAGTGAAGGGAGGGGTGGGAATCAGCCCCAGCATTTT | CASSEGRGGNQPQHF
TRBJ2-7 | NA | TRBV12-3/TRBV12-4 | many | TGTGCCAGCAGGGCCCAGCGTTCGGGGGAGCAGTACTTC | CASRAQRSGEQYF
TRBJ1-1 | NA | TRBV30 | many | TGTGCCTGGGGACGGACTTACATGAACACTGAAGCTTTCTTT | CAWGRTYMNTEAFF
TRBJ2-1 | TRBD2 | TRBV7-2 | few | TGTGCCAGCAGCTTAGGTTTCCTAGCGGGAGTGTATGAGCAGTTCTTC | CASSLGFLAGVYEQFF
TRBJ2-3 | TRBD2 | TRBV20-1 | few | TGCAGTGCTAGAAAAATCCTGCATAGCGGGAGGGAGGGCGTAGATACGCAGTATTTT | CSARKILHSGREGVDTQYF
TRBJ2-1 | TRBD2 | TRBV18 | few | TGTGCCAGCTCACCCCTTCCGGCGGGAGGGGGAAATGAGCAGTTCTTC | CASSPLPAGGGNEQFF
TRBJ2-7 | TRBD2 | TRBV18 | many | TGTGCCAGCAGTCCGGGAGGTTCTTCCTACGAGCAGTACTTC | CASSPGGSSYEQYF
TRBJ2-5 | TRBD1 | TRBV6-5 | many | TGTGCCAGCAGTTACTCAGGGTTAGGGGGCGGGGAGACCCAGTACTTC | CASSYSGLGGGETQYF